The 32 T cell receptor beta chains presented below share a single source sample, sequenced in a study of T cell responses to AZD1222 COVID-19 vaccine. Sequencing was performed with immunoSEQ multiplex PCR; in TCRdb, only in-frame clones are kept and a portion is missing. This table has some 60,000 clones, 70% to 90% appearing once. The sequencing used peripheral blood, collected 28 days after the second AZD1222 dose. The receptors here all came from an adult who received the AZD1222 COVID-19 vaccine.

This rearrangement joins TRBV7-2 to TRBJ1-3; 8 nucleotides line up with TRBD1. CDR3 size: 15 residues. Germline loops: CDR1 SGHTA, CDR2 FQGNSA. V was clipped by 3 bases and J by 0 bases; unmatched bases: 1. CDR3 nucleotide sequence: TGTGCCAGCAGCTTCGGACAGGGCTCTGGAAACACCATATATTTT. Translation gives CASSFGQGSGNTIYF. Filled out from reference TRBV7-2 and TRBJ1-3, the complete variable domain reads GAGVSQSPSNKVTEKGKDVELRCDPISGHTALYWYRQSLGQGLEFLIYFQGNSAPDKSGLPSDRFSAERTGGSVSTLTIQRTQQEDSAVYLCASSFGQGSGNTIYFGEGSWLTVV.

This chain joins TRBV4-3 and TRBJ1-5; weak D call: TRBD1 (5 bases). The V end lost 1 base, the J end lost 15 bases, and 22 bases lay between the germline ends. The V gene's germline CDR1 is LGHNA and CDR2 YSLEER. The CDR3 has 15 amino acids. CDR3 sequence (DNA): TGCGCCAGCAGCCAAGTCAGGGACCGGTTTCCACGTCCGCATTTT. Protein: CASSQVRDRFPRPHF.

This clone was seen once. The chain is built from TRBV7-9 and TRBJ1-2; tentative D call: TRBD1 (6 bases). Germline V gene lookup returns CDR1 SEHNR and CDR2 FQNEAQ (reference sequence). The V end lost 2 bases, the J end lost 4 bases, and 14 bases lay between the germline ends. CDR3 size: 15 residues. CDR3 in DNA: TGTGCCAGCAGCTTATCCGGGGGCGCGTCCTATGGCTACACCTTC. Amino acids: CASSLSGGASYGYTF.

The V call is TRBV7-8, the J call TRBJ2-7; D assignment may be TRBD1 or TRBD2 (5 bases each). In germline, CDR1 is SGHVS, CDR2 FQNEAQ. The CDR3 extends over 15 amino acids. V shed 5 bases and J shed 3 bases, with 17 bases lying between them. The CDR3 region has the DNA TGTGCCAGCAGCGTGACCGTGGGGACCCTCTACGAGCAGTACTTC. Its protein is CASSVTVGTLYEQYF.

The V and J genes are TRBV7-9 and TRBJ1-2, with 7 positions matching TRBD1. This CDR3 contains 13 residues. Per the germline V gene, CDR1 is SEHNR and CDR2 is FQNEAQ (reference sequence). The V and J ends lost 5 bases and 4 bases, in that order; junction bases with no gene match: 4. The CDR3 sequence: CASSPGGAYGYTF. The CDR3 DNA is TGTGCCAGCAGCCCAGGGGGTGCCTATGGCTACACCTTC.

This clone is a singleton in its sample. This chain links TRBV5-1 with TRBJ1-1; D might be TRBD1 (5 bases). The CDR3 is 16 residues long. Looked up from germline, CDR1 is SGHRS and CDR2 is YFSETQ. Between the trimmed V and J ends, which lost 1 base and 1 base, there was a span of 14 bases. CDR3 in amino acids: CASSLSGGGTNTEAFF. Written as DNA, the CDR3 is TGCGCCAGCAGCTTGTCGGGGGGAGGGACGAACACTGAAGCTTTCTTT.

The V and J genes are TRBV28 and TRBJ1-5; a possible D gene is TRBD1 (5 bases). This CDR3 spans 13 amino acids. Trimming took 2 bases from V and 8 from J, leaving 10 bases between them. Germline V gene data show CDR1 as MDHEN and CDR2 as SYDVKM. In DNA form, the CDR3 reads TGTGCCAGCAGTTTACGGGGCTGGGAGCCCCAGCATTTT. This sequence encodes CASSLRGWEPQHF.

V and J are TRBV11-2 and TRBJ1-1; no firm D call. V dropped 5 bases and J dropped 3 bases, with 13 bases sitting between them. The CDR3 totals 14 residues. Germline CDR1 and CDR2: SGHAT and FQNNGV. The CDR3 DNA reads TGTGCCAGCAGCGAATATGATGCCCACACTGAAGCTTTCTTT. Its translation: CASSEYDAHTEAFF.

CDR3 coding DNA: TGTGCCGGAATGCTGAGTTTGCGGGGTGAAGCTTTCTTT. Its protein product is CAGMLSLRGEAFF. The V gene is TRBV21-1, the J gene TRBJ1-1. TRBV21-1 is classified as a pseudogene. The CDR3 consists of 13 residues.

V is TRBV4-3 and J is TRBJ2-1; TRBD2 might be the D (6 bases). The CDR3 is made up of 12 amino acids. With 7 bases removed from V and 9 bases from J, the gap between germline ends came to 13 bases. Germline CDR1 and CDR2: LGHNA and YSLEER. The CDR3 reads CASTAGRGEQFF. CDR3 DNA: TGCGCCAGCACGGCGGGGCGGGGTGAGCAGTTCTTC.

The chain has TRBV19 and TRBJ2-3, with a weak D call TRBD1 (7 bases). The CDR3 sequence is 15 residues long. Trimming pared 4 bases from V and 3 bases from J, leaving 14 bases between. Germline CDR1 is LNHDA and CDR2 is SQIVND (reference sequence). The CDR3 is CASSRAGGGTDTQYF. The CDR3 bases are TGTGCCAGTAGTAGGGCAGGGGGAGGTACAGATACGCAGTATTTT.

This clone has only one observation. This chain connects TRBV19 to TRBJ2-4; perhaps D is TRBD1 or TRBD2 (5 bases each). Germline loops: CDR1 LNHDA, CDR2 SQIVND (reference sequence). V was shortened by 2 bases and J by 8 bases, with 25 bases between the two germline ends. The CDR3 length is 18 residues. Here the CDR3 reads CASSIIIRDVDPGDIQYF. CDR3 nucleotides: TGTGCCAGTAGTATAATTATCCGGGACGTGGACCCAGGAGACATTCAGTACTTC.

V is TRBV6-6 and J is TRBJ2-4, with D possibly being TRBD1 (6 bases). The V and J ends lost 0 bases and 3 bases respectively, with 12 bases between them. Germline lookup yields CDR1 MNHNY and CDR2 SVGAGI (reference sequence). CDR3 length: 16 amino acids. The CDR3 DNA reads TGTGCCAGCAGTTACTCGCCAGGGGTTGACAAAAACATTCAGTACTTC. Translated: CASSYSPGVDKNIQYF.

The chain combines TRBV28 with TRBJ1-2, with D hard to call. The V end was cut by 4 bases, the J end by 4 bases, with 10 bases between. Germline CDR1 is MDHEN and CDR2 is SYDVKM. There are 13 residues in the CDR3. The CDR3 sequence is CASSSLSIYGYTF. In DNA form, the CDR3 reads TGTGCCAGCAGTTCGCTTTCTATCTATGGCTACACCTTC.

This chain uses TRBV10-1 with TRBJ1-2; TRBD1 agrees at 8 bases. With V trimmed by 1 base and J by 2 bases, 15 bases remained unmatched. This CDR3 has 19 amino acids. Germline assignment: CDR1 WNHNN and CDR2 SYGVQD (reference sequence). The CDR3 reads CASSECKGAGGVRNYGYTF. CDR3 sequence (DNA): TGCGCCAGCAGTGAGTGTAAGGGGGCAGGGGGCGTCAGAAACTATGGCTACACCTTC.

The chain employs TRBV27 and TRBJ2-7; 9 bases line up with TRBD1. CDR3 length equals 15 residues. The V gene's germline CDR1 is MNHEY and CDR2 SMNVEV (reference sequence). The V segment lost 6 bases and the J segment 6 bases; nucleotides outside the gene matches: 12. CDR3 sequence: CASSFTPGQGVEQYF. The CDR3 bases are TGTGCCAGCAGCTTCACCCCGGGACAGGGTGTCGAGCAGTACTTC.

The chain joins TRBV6-6 to TRBJ2-7; D is ambiguous. Germline V gene lookup returns CDR1 MNHNY and CDR2 SVGAGI (reference sequence). Trimming stripped 4 bases from V and 1 base from J, with 5 bases between. The CDR3 totals 12 residues. The CDR3 DNA follows: TGTGCCAGCAGTTCCCTATCCTACGAGCAGTACTTC. Amino acid sequence: CASSSLSYEQYF.

The rearrangement uses TRBV12-3 or TRBV12-4 and TRBJ2-2; D unresolved. The CDR3 has 12 residues. Between the trimmed V and J ends, which lost 2 bases and 7 bases, there was a span of 5 bases. The DNA of the CDR3 is TGTGCCAGCAGTTTAACCGTCGGGGAGCTGTTTTTT. Its protein product is CASSLTVGELFF.

V and J are TRBV5-1 and TRBJ2-7; D is uncertain. V was cut by 3 bases and J by 7 bases, with 8 bases left in between. The CDR3 runs 11 residues. Germline values: CDR1 SGHRS, CDR2 YFSETQ. CDR3 DNA: TGCGCCAGCAGCTCCTTTCAAGAGCAGTACTTC. Translation: CASSSFQEQYF.

The chain recombines TRBV7-8 with TRBJ2-2; 7 bases map to TRBD2. The germline V gene encodes CDR1 SGHVS and CDR2 FQNEAQ. J was trimmed by 6 bases and V by 5 bases; bases with no gene match: 9. The CDR3 covers 15 residues. The DNA of the CDR3 is TGTGCCAGCAGCCGGCGCGGGGGAATGTCCGGGGAGCTGTTTTTT. This gives the protein CASSRRGGMSGELFF. The whole variable domain, filled in from reference TRBV7-8 and TRBJ2-2, reads GAGVSQSPRYKVAKRGQDVALRCDPISGHVSLFWYQQALGQGPEFLTYFQNEAQLDKSGLPSDRFFAERPEGSVSTLKIQRTQQEDSAVYLCASSRRGGMSGELFFGEGSRLTVL.

The chain has TRBV11-3 and TRBJ2-7; D is ambiguous. CDR3 size: 14 residues. Trimming took 5 bases from V and 1 from J, leaving 12 bases between them. Germline V gives CDR1 SGHNT, CDR2 YENEEA. The CDR3 region is CASSPFGNSYEQYF. The CDR3 coding sequence is TGTGCCAGCAGCCCTTTCGGAAATTCCTACGAGCAGTACTTC.

V and J are TRBV5-1 and TRBJ2-3; D is ambiguous. Trimming removed 3 bases at V and 0 bases at J, with 8 bases between. Germline-derived CDR1 and CDR2 are SGHRS and YFSETQ. There are 14 residues in the CDR3. The CDR3 DNA reads as TGCGCCAGCAGCTCCGGGCCTAGCACAGATACGCAGTATTTT. This gives the protein CASSSGPSTDTQYF.

The J gene is TRBJ2-1, the V gene TRBV5-5, with D perhaps being TRBD1 or TRBD2 (5 bases each). This CDR3 spans 15 amino acids. With 0 bases removed from V and 4 bases from J, the gap between germline ends came to 11 bases. The germline V gene has CDR1 SGHKS and CDR2 YYEKEE (reference sequence). In DNA, the CDR3 is TGTGCCAGCAGCTTGGGGGGCGGGCCTTACAATGAGCAGTTCTTC. Protein: CASSLGGGPYNEQFF.

The chain couples TRBV19 to TRBJ1-2; 9 bases are shared with TRBD1. J was trimmed by 7 bases and V by 5 bases; bases with no gene match: 5. The V gene's germline CDR1 is LNHDA and CDR2 SQIVND (reference sequence). CDR3 length: 13 residues. The CDR3 DNA reads as TGTGCCAGTAGTGAGGACAGGGGCTCTGGCTACACCTTC. Amino acid sequence: CASSEDRGSGYTF.

This clone has only one observation. V is TRBV19 and J is TRBJ1-5, with D hard to call. With 3 bases removed from V and 1 base from J, the gap between germline ends came to 16 bases. Germline CDR1 and CDR2: LNHDA and SQIVND (reference sequence). This CDR3 spans 17 amino acids. Here the CDR3 reads CASSIIGSVISNQPQHF. The CDR3, as DNA: TGTGCCAGTAGTATCATCGGGTCCGTGATAAGCAATCAGCCCCAGCATTTT. The whole variable domain, filled in from reference TRBV19 and TRBJ1-5, reads DGGITQSPKYLFRKEGQNVTLSCEQNLNHDAMYWYRQDPGQGLRLIYYSQIVNDFQKGDIAEGYSVSREKKESFPLTVTSAQKNPTAFYLCASSIIGSVISNQPQHFGDGTRLSIL.

V usage is TRBV6-5 and J usage is TRBJ2-7; 8 bases align to TRBD1. CDR1 is MNHEY, CDR2 SVGAGI, per germline. The CDR3 totals 13 residues. Losses at the gene ends were 6 bases for V and 12 bases for J; bases not matched to a gene: 13. CDR3 nucleotides: TGTGCCAGCAGATTAACTTTAGGACAGGGATCGTACTTC. It codes for CASRLTLGQGSYF.

The rearrangement uses TRBV19 and TRBJ2-7, with 7 nucleotides matching TRBD2. Germline assignment: CDR1 LNHDA and CDR2 SQIVND (reference sequence). The CDR3 has 13 amino acids. After removal of 1 base from V and 5 bases from J, the junction contained 2 bases not matched to a gene. The CDR3 loop is CASSIVGGDEQYF. The CDR3 nucleotides are TGTGCCAGTAGTATAGTTGGGGGGGACGAGCAGTACTTC.

The chain uses TRBV15 and TRBJ1-2; D uncertain. The CDR3 has 16 amino acids. V was pared by 5 bases and J by 4 bases, with 20 bases between. Germline CDR1 is LNHNV and CDR2 is YYDKDF (reference sequence). The CDR3 loop is CATSVGGSPISYGYTF. The CDR3 DNA reads as TGTGCCACCAGCGTCGGAGGGTCTCCCATATCCTATGGCTACACCTTC.

Turning to this clone: At one boundary the junction diverges from the germline segment, which might be a read error. This chain uses TRBV6-5 with TRBJ2-1; no clear D. CDR1 and CDR2 (germline): MNHEY, SVGAGI. The CDR3 consists of 15 residues. CDR3 protein: CASSNSRAISNEQFF. The DNA for the CDR3 is TGTGCCAGCAGTAACTCCCGAGCTATTAGCAATGAGCAGTTCTTC.

The table lists this clone with a count of one. The gene calls are TRBV6-6 and TRBJ2-7; D gene uncertain. This CDR3 has 15 amino acids. The V and J ends lost 2 bases and 3 bases respectively, with 14 bases between them. CDR1 and CDR2 from the germline V gene are MNHNY and SVGAGI (reference sequence). DNA for the CDR3: TGTGCCAGCAGTTACGGTTCGGGTACTGGCTACGAGCAGTACTTC. Protein sequence: CASSYGSGTGYEQYF.

The genes are TRBV28 and TRBJ2-4; TRBD2 is a possible D gene (7 bases). The V gene lost 2 bases and the J gene lost 3 bases, with 11 bases spanning the gap. The germline CDR1 and CDR2 sequences are MDHEN and SYDVKM. The CDR3 is made up of 15 amino acids. The CDR3 region has the DNA TGTGCCAGCAGTTTAGGGGGAGGGGGCAAAAACATTCAGTACTTC. It codes for CASSLGGGGKNIQYF.

As DNA, the CDR3 is TGTGCCAGCAGCTCAGACAGGGCCTCCGGCAAAAACATTCAGTACTTC. The encoded protein is CASSSDRASGKNIQYF. J is TRBJ2-4 and V is TRBV7-9; 7 bases map to TRBD1. V lost 4 bases and J lost 3; bases outside the gene matches: 9. Germline V gene sequence: CDR1 SEHNR, CDR2 FQNEAQ (reference sequence). The CDR3 consists of 16 residues.